This TCR beta chain was documented in a study of cytomegalovirus exposure and HLA in healthy donors. Study summary: Caucasian-associated ancestry cluster membership applied to about 83% of about 370 genotyped donors. Study-wide points: TRBV6-2, TRBV6-3 and some other V segments were excluded as indistinguishable. Presence/absence analyses assumed roughly uniform sequencing depth across donors, which may not hold. V- and J-gene trimming in TCR beta was tied to a missense DCLRE1C variant by an analysis performed later.

Comments on this clone: What it recognizes is unknown.

The CDR3 extends over 15 amino acids. Germline V CDR1 and CDR2: MNHEY, SMNVEV (reference sequence). J was trimmed by 8 bases and V by 6 bases; bases with no gene match: 12. PCR primers comprised 60 Vbeta and 13 Jbeta primers. Sequenced by immunoSEQ multiplex PCR; TCRdb stores in-frame clones only, minus some. Here the sample spans 200,000 to 250,000 clones, approximately 82% being singletons. This chain links TRBV27 with TRBJ1-4; TRBD1 agrees at 7 bases. Source material: PBMCs. This receptor was taken from a woman between 40 and 55 years old in good health and CMV-seronegative. The CDR3 sequence: CASSSDRAGEEKLFF. DNA of the CDR3: TGTGCCAGCAGCAGCGACAGGGCCGGTGAAGAAAAACTGTTTTTT. The full variable domain, its missing parts supplied by reference TRBV27 and TRBJ1-4, is EAQVTQNPRYLITVTGKKLTVTCSQNMNHEYMSWYRQDPGLGLRQIYYSMNVEVTDKGDVPEGYKVSRKEKRNFPLILESPSPNQTSLYFCASSSDRAGEEKLFFGSGTQLSVL.